The TCR beta chain described here comes from a study of shared clonotypes between healthy human individuals. The table came from immunoSEQ multiplex PCR; TCRdb's copy has only in-frame clones and leaves some out. The repertoire holds approximately 2,300,000 clones, with around 90% as singletons. V shed 4 bases, J shed 4 bases, and the junction held 19 bases outside the gene matches. The germline V gene encodes CDR1 SGHRS and CDR2 YFSETQ. CDR3 length: 18 residues. This TCR derives from a man aged 18 to 29 in good health. Some clones in this sample may be carry-over from other donors' samples. Source material: naive CD4+ T cells from PBMCs. The subset: CD45RA+ positively selected. This chain connects TRBV5-1 to TRBJ2-5, with 7 bases fitting TRBD1. The CDR3 sequence is CASSAWTGDMDSGETQYF. CDR3 bases: TGCGCCAGCAGCGCCTGGACAGGCGACATGGATAGTGGAGAGACCCAGTACTTC.